This is a list of T cell receptor beta chains from one sample in a study of CD8+CD57+ T cells in acquired aplastic anemia. TCRdb itself ran the reads through MiXCR, one entry per CDR3 protein. The table has 270,000 or so distinct CDR3 sequences, about 80% seen once; the top ten hold 40% to 55%. Sequencing used sorted CD4+, CD8+, or CD8+CD57+ T cells (not recorded which) from PBMCs. The receptors were gathered from a human donor with aplastic anemia. Each CDR3 is given with its conserved first and last residue. A D gene is named only where the DNA matches it firmly. Rows may omit the clone size; those that give it use once, few, many or a size class.

TRBJ2-5,-,-,TRBV7-8,CASSLARVPAKKQYF,TGTGCCAGCAGCTTAGCGCGCGTTCCCGCTAAGAAGCAGTACTTC
TRBJ2-1,TRBD2,few,TRBV11-3,CASSLAGGRGSDEQFF,TGTGCCAGCAGCTTAGCGGGAGGCCGGGGGAGCGATGAGCAGTTCTTC
TRBJ2-6,TRBD2,-,TRBV25-1,CASSAGGALAGGHHSGANVLTF,TGTGCCAGCAGTGCAGGGGGCGCGCTAGCGGGGGGGCATCATTCTGGGGCCAACGTCCTGACTTTC
TRBJ2-3,-,-,TRBV9,CASSIGGGYGYQYF,TGTGCCAGCAGTATAGGGGGAGGCTATGGCTACCAGTATTTT
TRBJ1-5,TRBD1,few,TRBV19,CASSMTGGSQPQHF,TGTGCCAGTAGTATGACAGGGGGCAGTCAGCCCCAGCATTTT
TRBJ2-3,-,few,TRBV24-1,CATSDWDQQDTQYF,TGTGCCACCAGTGATTGGGACCAGCAAGATACGCAGTATTTT
TRBJ2-7,-,-,TRBV5-1,CASSFGAGGYEQYF,TGTGCCAGCAGCTTTGGTGCCGGCGGCTACGAGCAGTACTTC
TRBJ2-3,-,-,TRBV7-2,CASSLGGGPDSKSF,TGTGCCAGCAGTTTAGGGGGAGGGCCCGATAGTAAGTCGTTT
TRBJ2-3,-,-,TRBV7-9,CAGGGGGADTQYF,TGTGCCGGGGGGGGGGGGGGCGCAGATACGCAGTATTTT
TRBJ2-1,-,-,TRBV7-8,CASSLAGGPDAQFF,TGTGCCAGCAGCTTAGCGGGGGGGCCCGATGCGCAGTTCTTC
TRBJ2-3,-,-,TRBV7-8,CASGEGGTATKYF,TGTGCCAGCGGCGAAGGGGGAACAGCTACGAAGTATTTT
TRBJ2-7,-,-,TRBV7-7,CASSPAGTDEQYF,TGTGCCAGCAGCCCCGCAGGCACAGACGAGCAGTACTTC
TRBJ2-1,TRBD2,-,TRBV9,CASSLAGGRNEQFF,TGTGCCAGCAGCTTAGCGGGAGGGAGAAATGAGCAGTTCTTC
TRBJ1-1,TRBD1,-,TRBV7-9,CASSFQRTGGTDDFF,TGTGCCAGTAGCTTTCAAAGAACAGGGGGCACTGATGATTTCTTT
TRBJ1-2,TRBD1,-,TRBV7-2,CASSLTGGAAYSTTF,TGTGCCAGCAGCTTGACAGGGGGCGCTGCCTATAGTACCACCTTC
TRBJ2-3,-,-,TRBV24-1,CASGDGATTTQYF,TGTGCCAGCGGGGACGGGGCTACCACTACACAGTATTTT
TRBJ2-7,TRBD2,-,TRBV15,CATNLSGEHYEQYF,TGTGCCACCAACTTGAGCGGGGAGCACTACGAGCAGTACTTC
TRBJ1-6,TRBD1,-,TRBV7-2,CAGQGARETQNSGLHF,TGTGCCGGCCAGGGGGCCAGGGAGACCCAGAATTCCGGGCTCCACTTT
TRBJ2-7,-,once,TRBV2,CASSGQLFSEQYF,TGTGCCAGCAGTGGACAGCTTTTTTCCGAGCAGTACTTC
TRBJ2-1,-,-,TRBV5-1,CASSHPGTQPSDEQFF,TGCGCCAGCAGCCATCCAGGGACTCAGCCGAGCGATGAGCAGTTCTTC
TRBJ1-2,-,-,TRBV7-9,CASSQLGRSDNIF,TGTGCCAGCAGCCAGTTGGGACGTAGTGACAACATCTTC
TRBJ2-2,-,-,TRBV9,CASSGGEELFF,TGTGCCAGCAGCGGGGGGGAGGAGCTGTTTTTT
TRBJ1-1,-,-,TRBV19,CASSLALGGYTEAFF,TGTGCCAGCAGCTTAGCTCTCGGAGGCTACACTGAAGCTTTCTTT
TRBJ2-1,-,-,TRBV5-4,CASSLGEGLSSYNEQFF,TGTGCCAGCAGCTTGGGCGAGGGGTTAAGCTCCTACAATGAGCAGTTCTTC
TRBJ1-1,-,-,TRBV9,CASGEGSGAEAFF,TGTGCCAGCGGGGAAGGGTCCGGCGCGGAAGCTTTCTTT
TRBJ2-5,-,once,TRBV7-8,CASSQPDTQYQETGYF,TGTGCCAGCAGCCAACCGGACACACAGTACCAAGAGACCGGGTACTTC
TRBJ2-7,-,-,TRBV9,CASSQQTRASGAHEQYF,TGTGCCAGCAGCCAACAGACAAGGGCTAGTGGAGCACACGAGCAGTACTTC
TRBJ2-5,-,-,TRBV7-9,CATSSGSEQETQYF,TGTGCCACCAGCAGTGGAAGCGAGCAAGAGACTCAGTACTTC
TRBJ2-1,-,-,TRBV11-1,CASSSRERGYYNEQFF,TGTGCCAGCAGCTCACGGGAGAGGGGGTACTACAATGAGCAGTTCTTC
TRBJ2-6,-,-,TRBV2,CASRYGGTDAQNVLPF,TGTGCCAGCAGGTACGGGGGCACAGACGCGCAGAACGTCCTGCCATTC
TRBJ1-6,-,-,TRBV6-1,CASSAGSNNSPLHF,TGTGCCAGCAGTGCCGGGTCCAATAATTCACCCCTCCACTTT
TRBJ2-1,TRBD2,-,TRBV19,CASSIASGAYSAGFF,TGTGCCAGTAGTATAGCTAGCGGAGCCTACAGCGCGGGGTTCTTC
TRBJ1-2,TRBD1,-,TRBV7-8,CASSLRDRGDDYGYTF,TGTGCCAGCAGCTTACGGGACAGGGGCGATGACTATGGTTACACCTTC
TRBJ2-5,-,-,TRBV2,CASSAGWTWEAQQYF,TGTGCCAGCAGTGCAGGCTGGACCTGGGAGGCGCAGCAGTACTTC
TRBJ2-3,-,-,TRBV7-8,CASSLWAGGPLEQF,TGTGCCAGCAGCTTATGGGCGGGTGGGCCGCTTGAGCAGTTT
TRBJ2-3,-,-,TRBV7-8,CASSLLRYVGTPSTQYF,TGTGCCAGCAGCCTCCTCAGATACGTGGGAACCCCTTCCACGCAGTATTTT
TRBJ2-1,TRBD2,few,TRBV5-6,CASSMGGETYNGQFF,TGTGCCAGCAGCATGGGGGGGGAAACCTACAATGGGCAGTTCTTC
TRBJ2-3,-,few,TRBV9,CASGDGGNATQYF,TGTGCCAGCGGGGACGGGGGCAATGCTACGCAGTATTTT
TRBJ1-1,-,-,TRBV11-3,CASSLVVRANTEAFF,TGTGCCAGCAGCTTGGTGGTGAGAGCGAACACTGAAGCTTTCTTT
TRBJ2-7,TRBD2,-,TRBV9,CASSLGLVNEQYF,TGTGCCAGCAGCTTGGGACTAGTGAACGAGCAGTACTTC
TRBJ2-3,TRBD2,few,TRBV10-3,CAISDSGGALDTQYF,TGTGCCATCAGTGATAGCGGGGGGGCATTAGATACGCAGTATTTT
TRBJ1-5,-,-,TRBV9,CASSEASGNHQQHF,TGTGCCAGCAGCGAAGCCTCTGGCAATCATCAGCAGCATTTT
TRBJ2-4,-,-,TRBV5-5,CASSPAEGIQYF,TGTGCCAGCAGCCCCGCTGAGGGGATTCAGTACTTC
TRBJ2-3,-,many,TRBV7-9,CASSLVSTNEKLF,TGTGCCAGCAGCTTAGTCTCAACTAATGAAAAACTGTTT
TRBJ2-1,TRBD1,-,TRBV2,CASTTGPNEQFF,TGTGCCAGCACGACAGGGCCTAATGAGCAGTTCTTC
TRBJ1-2,-,-,TRBV2,CASTEQSRHGYTF,TGTGCCAGCACGGAGCAGAGCCGACATGGCTACACCTTC
TRBJ2-3,-,-,TRBV5-1,CASSPYVSTDTQYF,TGCGCCAGCAGCCCGTACGTTAGCACAGATACGCAGTATTTT
TRBJ2-1,-,-,TRBV20-1,CSARSPLEQFF,TGCAGTGCTAGATCCCCTTTAGAGCAGTTCTTC
TRBJ1-5,-,-,TRBV5-6,CASSLSRGGQPQHF,TGTGCCAGCAGCTTGTCGAGGGGGGGACAGCCCCAGCATTTT
TRBJ1-1,-,-,TRBV7-8,CASSMSSSGELFFFF,TGTGCCAGCAGCATGTCGAGCTCCGGGGAGCTGTTTTTTTTCTTT
TRBJ2-3,TRBD2,-,TRBV6-1,CASGTSVDTQYF,TGTGCCAGCGGGACTAGCGTAGATACGCAGTATTTT
TRBJ1-2,-,-,TRBV7-2,CASSLAAGSDTQF,TGTGCCAGCAGCTTAGCGGCAGGCTCCGATACCCAGTTC
TRBJ1-6,-,-,TRBV10-3,CATTGTDNSPLHF,TGTGCCACAACCGGGACGGATAATTCACCCCTCCACTTT
TRBJ2-7,-,-,TRBV19,CASRPLGVDEQYF,TGTGCCAGTAGACCTCTGGGGGTAGACGAGCAGTACTTC